This passage covers 8 T cell receptor beta chains from one sample sequenced in a study of somatic mutations in cytotoxic T cells in rheumatoid arthritis. TCRdb keeps only in-frame clones here, not all; method: immunoSEQ multiplex PCR. The sample yields over 8,500 clones, approximately 84% seen once. Material: CD8+ T cells sorted from blood. Every receptor here comes from an older woman with rheumatoid arthritis.

The V call is TRBV15, the J call TRBJ2-1; D is perhaps TRBD2 (6 bases). Germline V lookup: CDR1 LNHNV, CDR2 YYDKDF (reference sequence). V was pared by 11 bases and J by 8 bases, with 19 bases between. This CDR3 is built from 13 residues. The CDR3 reads CAAAVGSGYEQFF. The DNA of the CDR3 is TGTGCCGCGGCCGTCGGGAGTGGGTATGAGCAGTTCTTC.

V usage is TRBV2 and J usage is TRBJ2-3, with D uncertain. This CDR3 contains 13 residues. V shed 5 bases and J shed 4 bases, with 10 bases lying between them. Germline CDR1 is SNHLY and CDR2 is FYNNEI. The CDR3 nucleotides read TGTGCCAGCAGTCCCGGGTCGCCAGATACGCAGTATTTT. It yields the protein CASSPGSPDTQYF. Together with reference TRBV2 and TRBJ2-3, the CDR3 gives the full variable domain: EPEVTQTPSHQVTQMGQEVILRCVPISNHLYFYWYRQILGQKVEFLVSFYNNEISEKSEIFDDQFSVERPDGSNFTLKIRSTKLEDSAMYFCASSPGSPDTQYFGPGTRLTVL.

This chain joins TRBV27 and TRBJ2-2; 11 bases align to TRBD2. This CDR3 region has 18 residues. Germline V gene sequence: CDR1 MNHEY, CDR2 SMNVEV (reference sequence). The trim removed 3 bases at V and 5 bases at J, leaving 11 bases unmatched. Here the CDR3 reads CASSLVLAGGSGTGELFF. The CDR3 DNA sequence: TGTGCCAGCAGTTTGGTGTTAGCGGGAGGGTCAGGGACCGGGGAGCTGTTTTTT.

J is TRBJ2-6 and V is TRBV28; 7 bases align to TRBD2. CDR3 length: 16 residues. CDR1 is MDHEN and CDR2 is SYDVKM in the germline V gene. V trimming: 5 bases; J trimming: 3 bases; junction bases outside the gene matches: 7. CDR3 in amino acids: CASSPWGGFGANVLTF. The CDR3 DNA is TGTGCCAGCAGTCCTTGGGGGGGATTTGGGGCCAACGTCCTGACTTTC.

This chain links TRBV6-5 with TRBJ2-1; no clear D gene. This CDR3 comprises 15 residues. Germline loops: CDR1 MNHEY, CDR2 SVGAGI. Trimming removed 5 bases at V and 2 bases at J, with 13 bases between. The CDR3 DNA follows: TGTGCCAGCAGTGTTGGCGGCAGACCCTACAATGAGCAGTTCTTC. It is translated as CASSVGGRPYNEQFF.

V is TRBV4-1 and J is TRBJ1-2, with a tentative D call TRBD1 (6 bases). The CDR3 consists of 13 residues. Looked up from germline, CDR1 is MGHRA and CDR2 is YSYEKL. V lost 6 bases and J lost 4, with 12 bases in between. In DNA, the CDR3 is TGCGCCAGCAGAGGGGGTTTCGGCTATGGCTACACCTTC. It encodes CASRGGFGYGYTF.

This clone was picked up a small number of times. J is TRBJ1-5 and V is TRBV28; 7 bases align to TRBD1. Germline CDR1 reads MDHEN; CDR2 reads SYDVKM. V trimming: 5 bases; J trimming: 7 bases; junction bases outside the gene matches: 5. This CDR3 has 13 amino acids. Here the CDR3 DNA reads TGTGCCAGCAGTCCCCAGGGGGTCCAGCCCCAGCATTTT. Translating gives CASSPQGVQPQHF.

V gene TRBV28 combines with J gene TRBJ1-5, with 8 bases that match TRBD1. The V segment lost 6 bases and the J segment 2 bases; nucleotides outside the gene matches: 3. Germline V lookup: CDR1 MDHEN, CDR2 SYDVKM. This CDR3 has 14 amino acids. As DNA, the CDR3 is TGTGCCAGCAGCCCGGACAGGGGCAATCAGCCCCAGCATTTT. It is translated as CASSPDRGNQPQHF.